The present T cell receptor (beta chain) was sequenced within a study of graft-versus-host responses after intestinal transplantation. About the research overall: Tacrolimus and steroids were given for two to three years to all recipients after anti-thymocyte globulin induction.

Graft tissue was processed to release intraepithelial and lamina propria lymphocytes. The CDR3 is 14 residues long. The germline V gene encodes CDR1 SEHNR and CDR2 FQNEAQ (reference sequence). Germline trimming cut 5 bases from V and 2 bases from J; bases unmatched to any gene: 6. General observations from the study: The study found high graft-versus-host to host-versus-graft clonal ratios in allografts of patients with graft-donor T cell macrochimerism. Recipient marrow showed GvH clones, some seen first in ileum or blood.

This clone is labeled as medium-sized. Its antigen is undetermined. The assay was immunoSEQ multiplex PCR, and TCRdb's table has in-frame clones only and misses some. The sample holds about 13,000 clones, roughly 81% seen once. The clonotype was recovered from a human patient who received an intestinal transplant, so some T cells may come from the graft donor. This material consisted of ileum tissue, taken 16 days after intestinal transplant. The V call is TRBV7-9, the J call TRBJ2-7; 7 bases align to TRBD2. CDR3 DNA sequence: TGTGCCAGCAGCACCGGGACTAACCCCTACGAGCAGTACTTC. Protein sequence: CASSTGTNPYEQYF.